This paragraph covers one T cell receptor beta chain sequence. The data were obtained in a study of OX40 agonist ivuxolimab in advanced cancers. Study-wide background: At 0.01 to 10 mg/kg, ivuxolimab was administered intravenously to patients every 2 weeks. People in dose escalation had one of these cancers: hepatocellular carcinoma, melanoma, renal cell or head and neck cancer.

Measured with immunoSEQ multiplex PCR; TCRdb has only the in-frame clones, and not every one. The sample lists some 9,600 clones; about 63% were seen once. V lost 7 bases and J 0 bases, leaving 15 bases between the germline ends. CDR3 length: 15 amino acids. The germline V gene encodes CDR1 MDHEN and CDR2 SYDVKM. The sequenced sample was CD4+ or CD8+ T cells sorted from blood, obtained in a trial of the OX40 agonist ivuxolimab. The sequence was collected from an adult with an advanced solid tumor such as melanoma, head and neck, liver or kidney cancer. The gene calls are TRBV28 and TRBJ1-1; D is possibly TRBD1 (6 bases). In nucleotides, the CDR3 is TGTGCCAGCAACGCCGGGGGCATCATGAACACTGAAGCTTTCTTT. Residues: CASNAGGIMNTEAFF.